This TCR beta chain was profiled in a study of human T cells and chemical hapten exposure (dated by TCRdb to the early 2020s). Study-level background: For sensitization, 2% DPC in acetone was applied to a 2 cm by 2 cm area of upper inner arm skin. Patients additionally received weekly therapeutic DPC doses to the scalp throughout the roughly 24-week study period. Patch tests used Finn chambers with 0.01% DPC on the upper back, scored after 6 days by International Contact Dermatitis Research Group standards. The patient cohort, mostly female, included alopecia areata with under or over 50% scalp involvement, alopecia totalis and alopecia universalis. Libraries were combined into a pool for sequencing, and differences in TCR yield between samples came mainly from small differences in library volumes within the pool. The study tracked peripheral blood TCR repertoire changes in vivo during primary and secondary sensitization to the hapten diphenylcyclopropenone (DPC) in alopecia patients. Blood was sampled from patients pre-sensitization (week 0) and at 2, 6 and about 24 weeks after DPC sensitization. For TCR sequencing, blood came from 25 to 35 alopecia patients at anywhere from one to four time points (pre-sensitization, 2, 6 and 24 weeks). General study outcomes and caveats: The number of TCRs above 1 in 1000 frequency did not change with DPC sensitization; there was no evidence of global repertoire structure alterations. After repeated subsampling, the strength of the expansion versus patch-test correlation and the threshold at which it became significant changed. Alopecia, a presumed autoimmune disease, was present in all patients, so the immune response of the patients might differ from that of healthy individuals. Expanded TCRs formed significantly more large CDR3 similarity clusters than pre-sensitization or healthy control sets, consistent with antigen-driven responses. A positive correlation was found between the number of PT1 expanded TCRs and patch test score, with significance reached at thresholds 8, 16 and 32 but not 4.

V ends up 5 bases short and J 2 bases short, with an unmatched junction base count of 6. Taken from cysteine to phenylalanine, the CDR3 has 15 residues. The only DNA kept is the CDR3, 45 bases in frame from the first base. The germline V gene encodes CDR1 KGHSH and CDR2 LQKENI. With regard to this clonotype: What antigen it recognizes has not been identified. It has no much larger one-base neighbor in the sample; base qualities were not kept.

Libraries were built with RACE. The data were produced on a NextSeq 500. During library preparation, unique molecular identifiers were attached to individual cDNA molecules so that TCRs could be counted in a quantitative, reproducible way. Each blood RNA sample was used to sequence both TCR alpha and TCR beta chains. As for the original processing: A median of about 87,000 TCRs per sample was observed, with a range of about 20,000 to 750,000. The Decombinator software suite was used to annotate the V, J and CDR3 of the TCR reads. Every sample was subsampled to the same number of TCRs (28,000) for the PS versus PT1 abundance plots. Expanded TCRs were defined as absent before sensitization and observed at least eight times at the 2-week time point. Clones were called with MiXCR by TCRdb after fastp trimmed the public reads at Q25, and only in-frame beta chains were retained. CDR3 protein sequences are deduplicated, and each keeps its most common genes and DNA. TCRdb's processing, not the authors' own work, is the source of the V and J calls. The sample table records around 350,000 distinct CDR3 sequences; about 5.4% of these occur just once. The biggest ten clones account for about 8.7% of the sample.

The time point label of this sample denotes: pre-sensitization, week 0. Read against the paper, the sample's treatment or condition label means: therapeutic diphenylcyclopropenone sensitization with weekly scalp DPC. At every patch-test visit, the blood draw took place before the patch test was put on. To be eligible, patients had to be aged 18 to 70, diagnosed with alopecia and judged suitable for DPC therapy, while pregnant patients were excluded. Total RNA was extracted from unfractionated whole blood that had been collected in Tempus Blood RNA tubes. The source is a woman aged 18-35 years with alopecia areata. Some clones in this sample may be carry-over from other donors' samples. This specimen was whole blood, taken in connection with sensitization to the hapten diphenylcyclopropenone (DPC). In this chain, TRBV18 is recombined with TRBJ2-7, and 10 junction bases match TRBD1. The CDR3 has the sequence CASSAGQGLAYEQYF. The DNA sequence follows: TGTGCCAGCTCAGCGGGACAGGGGTTGGCCTACGAGCAGTACTTC.